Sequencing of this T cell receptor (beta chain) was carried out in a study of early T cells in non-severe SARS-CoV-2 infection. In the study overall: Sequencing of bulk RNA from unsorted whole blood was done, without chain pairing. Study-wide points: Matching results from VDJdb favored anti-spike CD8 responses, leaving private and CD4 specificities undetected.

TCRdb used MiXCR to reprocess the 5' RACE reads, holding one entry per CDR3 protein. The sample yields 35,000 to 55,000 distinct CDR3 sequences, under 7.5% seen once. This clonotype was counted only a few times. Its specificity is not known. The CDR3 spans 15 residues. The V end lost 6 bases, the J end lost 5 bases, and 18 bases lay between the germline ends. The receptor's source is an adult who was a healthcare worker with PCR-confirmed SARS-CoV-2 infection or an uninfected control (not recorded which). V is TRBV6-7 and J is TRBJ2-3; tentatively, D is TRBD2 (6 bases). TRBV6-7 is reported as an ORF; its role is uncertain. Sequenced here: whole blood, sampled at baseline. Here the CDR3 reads CASRKWEAGEDTQYF. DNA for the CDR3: TGTGCCAGCAGAAAATGGGAGGCCGGGGAAGATACGCAGTATTTT.